This T cell receptor beta chain was sequenced in a study of T cell responses to AZD1222 COVID-19 vaccine. About the study: Second-dose timings of about 4 or about 12 weeks were pooled.

Findings and limits, study-wide: Reports indicate that nearly half of spike-specific TCRs are directed at unmutated variant regions. Rises in breadth and depth of Spike-specific TCRs came after two AZD1222 doses. Among those given AZD1222, only five or six were seropositive at baseline.

Concerning this clone: Its antigen is not known.

The CDR3 runs 15 residues. The ends were cut back, 6 bases at V and 0 bases at J, with 14 bases in the middle. Germline CDR1 is SGHDN and CDR2 is FVKESK. Clones were sequenced by immunoSEQ multiplex PCR, and TCRdb holds only the in-frame ones, with some missing. In the table there are about 150,000 clones, around 93% of which are singletons. The sample in question was peripheral blood, obtained on day 0 of AZD1222 vaccination. The rearrangement links TRBV14 to TRBJ1-1; D possibly corresponds to TRBD1 (5 bases). This TCR was recovered from an adult in good health. The CDR3 nucleotides read TGTGCCAGCAGTGGGAACAGGCTCATGAACACTGAAGCTTTCTTT. Protein: CASSGNRLMNTEAFF.